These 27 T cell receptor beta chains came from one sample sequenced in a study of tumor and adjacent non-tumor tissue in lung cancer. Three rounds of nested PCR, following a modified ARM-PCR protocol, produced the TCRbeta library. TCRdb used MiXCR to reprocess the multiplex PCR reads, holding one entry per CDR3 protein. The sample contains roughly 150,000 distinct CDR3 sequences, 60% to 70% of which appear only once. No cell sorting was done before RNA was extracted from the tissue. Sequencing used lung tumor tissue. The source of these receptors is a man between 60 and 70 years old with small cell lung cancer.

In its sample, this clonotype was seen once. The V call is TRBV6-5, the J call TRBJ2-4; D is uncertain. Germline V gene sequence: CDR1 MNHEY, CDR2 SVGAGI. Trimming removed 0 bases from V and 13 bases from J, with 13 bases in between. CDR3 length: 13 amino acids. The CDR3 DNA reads TGTGCCAGCAGTTACTCTCCAAGGGTTATGCAGTACTTC. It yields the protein CASSYSPRVMQYF.

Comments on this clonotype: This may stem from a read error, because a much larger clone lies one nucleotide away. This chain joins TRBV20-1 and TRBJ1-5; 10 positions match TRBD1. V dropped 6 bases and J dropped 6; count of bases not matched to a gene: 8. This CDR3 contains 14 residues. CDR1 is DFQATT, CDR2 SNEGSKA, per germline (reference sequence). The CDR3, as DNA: TGCAGTGCCAAGACAGGGGGCGGGTGTCAGCCCCAGCATTTT. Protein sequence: CSAKTGGGCQPQHF.

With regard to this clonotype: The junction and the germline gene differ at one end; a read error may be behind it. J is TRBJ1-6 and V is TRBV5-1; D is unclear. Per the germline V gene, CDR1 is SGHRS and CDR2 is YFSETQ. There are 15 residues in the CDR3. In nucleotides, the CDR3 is TGCGCCAGGAGCTTGATCCAGGAAGAAGGATCACCCCTCCACTTT. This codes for CARSLIQEEGSPLHF.

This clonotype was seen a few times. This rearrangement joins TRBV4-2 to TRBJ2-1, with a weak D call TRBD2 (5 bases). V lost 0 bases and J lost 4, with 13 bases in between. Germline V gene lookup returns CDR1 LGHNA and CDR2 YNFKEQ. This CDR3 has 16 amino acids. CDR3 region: CASSQDPSLRYNEQFF. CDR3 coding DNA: TGTGCCAGCAGCCAAGATCCTAGCTTGAGATACAATGAGCAGTTCTTC.

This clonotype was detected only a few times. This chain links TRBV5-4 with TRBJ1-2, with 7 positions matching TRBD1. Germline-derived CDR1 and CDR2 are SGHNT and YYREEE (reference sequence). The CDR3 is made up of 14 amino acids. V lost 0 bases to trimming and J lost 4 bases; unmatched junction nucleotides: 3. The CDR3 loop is CASSLGQGGYGYTF. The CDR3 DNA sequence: TGTGCCAGCAGCTTGGGACAGGGAGGCTATGGCTACACCTTC.

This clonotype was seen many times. The CDR3: CASSFHGELFF. The CDR3 DNA reads TGTGCCAGCAGCTTTCACGGGGAGCTGTTTTTT. This rearrangement joins TRBV11-3 to TRBJ2-2; D unclear. Looked up from germline, CDR1 is SGHNT and CDR2 is YENEEA. This CDR3 spans 11 amino acids. Trimming took 3 bases from V and 7 from J, leaving 3 bases between them.

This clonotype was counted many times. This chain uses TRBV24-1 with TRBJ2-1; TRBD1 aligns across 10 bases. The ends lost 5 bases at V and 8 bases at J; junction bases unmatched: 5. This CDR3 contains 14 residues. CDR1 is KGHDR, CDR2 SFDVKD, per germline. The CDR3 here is CATSGQGAVDEQFF. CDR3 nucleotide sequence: TGTGCCACCAGTGGACAGGGGGCGGTCGATGAGCAGTTCTTC.

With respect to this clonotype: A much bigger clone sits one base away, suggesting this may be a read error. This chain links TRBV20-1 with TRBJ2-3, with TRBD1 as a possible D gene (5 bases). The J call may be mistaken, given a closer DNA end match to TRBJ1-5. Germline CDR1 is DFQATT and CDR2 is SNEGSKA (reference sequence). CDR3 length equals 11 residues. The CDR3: CSAQRGDTQHF. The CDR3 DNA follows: TGCAGTGCTCAGCGGGGGGATACGCAGCATTTT.

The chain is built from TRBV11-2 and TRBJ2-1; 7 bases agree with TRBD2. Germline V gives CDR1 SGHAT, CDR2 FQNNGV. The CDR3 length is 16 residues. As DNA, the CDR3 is TGTGTCAGGAGCCACCTTATAGGGACTAATAACAATGAGCAGTTCTTC. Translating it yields CVRSHLIGTNNNEQFF.

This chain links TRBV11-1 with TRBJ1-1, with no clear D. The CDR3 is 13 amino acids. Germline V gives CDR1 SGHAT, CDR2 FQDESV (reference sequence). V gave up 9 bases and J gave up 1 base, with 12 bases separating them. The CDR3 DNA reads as TGTGCCAGTAGCCCCCAGAGGAACACTGAAGCTTTCTTT. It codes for CASSPQRNTEAFF. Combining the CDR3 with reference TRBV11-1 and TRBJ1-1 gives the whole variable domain EAEVAQSPRYKITEKSQAVAFWCDPISGHATLYWYRQILGQGPELLVQFQDESVVDDSQLPKDRFSAERLKGVDSTLKIQPAELGDSAMYLCASSPQRNTEAFFGQGTRLTVV.

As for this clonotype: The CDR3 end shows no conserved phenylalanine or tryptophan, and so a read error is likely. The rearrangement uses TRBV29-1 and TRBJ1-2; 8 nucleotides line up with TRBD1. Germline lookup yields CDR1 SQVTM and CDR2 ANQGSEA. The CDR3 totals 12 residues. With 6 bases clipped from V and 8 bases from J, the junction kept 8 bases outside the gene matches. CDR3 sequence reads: CSVADRGYGYTL. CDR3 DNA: TGCAGCGTCGCCGACAGGGGCTACGGCTACACCTTA.

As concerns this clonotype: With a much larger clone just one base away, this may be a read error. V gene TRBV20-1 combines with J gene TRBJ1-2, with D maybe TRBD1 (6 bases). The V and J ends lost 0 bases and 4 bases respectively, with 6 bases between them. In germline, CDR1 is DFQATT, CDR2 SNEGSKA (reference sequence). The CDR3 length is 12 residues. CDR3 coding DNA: TGCAGTGCTAGAGAAGGGGGCTATGGCTACACCTTC. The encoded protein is CSAREGGYGYTF.

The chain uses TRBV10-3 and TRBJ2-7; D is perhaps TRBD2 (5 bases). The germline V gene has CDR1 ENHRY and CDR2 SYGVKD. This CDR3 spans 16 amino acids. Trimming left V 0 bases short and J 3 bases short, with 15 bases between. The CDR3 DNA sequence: TGTGCCATCAGTGAGTCGAAGGCTAGCTGGAGCTACGAGCAGTACGTC. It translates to CAISESKASWSYEQYV.

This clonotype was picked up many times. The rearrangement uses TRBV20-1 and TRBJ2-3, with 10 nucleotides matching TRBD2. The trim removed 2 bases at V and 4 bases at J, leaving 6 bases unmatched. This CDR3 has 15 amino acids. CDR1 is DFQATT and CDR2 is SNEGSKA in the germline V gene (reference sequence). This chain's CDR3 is CSARPSGRVSDTQYF. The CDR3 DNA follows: TGCAGTGCTAGACCCAGCGGGAGGGTTTCAGATACGCAGTATTTT.

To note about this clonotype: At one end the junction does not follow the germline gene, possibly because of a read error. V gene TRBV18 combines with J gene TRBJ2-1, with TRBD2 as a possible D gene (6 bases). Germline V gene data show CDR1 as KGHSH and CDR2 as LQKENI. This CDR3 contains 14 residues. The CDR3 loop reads CASSPWTTYNEKFF. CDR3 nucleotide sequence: TGTGCCAGCTCACCGTGGACTACCTACAATGAGAAGTTCTTC.

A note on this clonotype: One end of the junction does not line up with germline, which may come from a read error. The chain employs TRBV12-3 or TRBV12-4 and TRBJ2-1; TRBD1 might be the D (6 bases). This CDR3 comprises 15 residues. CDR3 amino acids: CVSSPYRAHRNEQFF. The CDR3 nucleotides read TGTGTCAGCAGTCCATACAGGGCTCACCGGAATGAGCAGTTCTTC.

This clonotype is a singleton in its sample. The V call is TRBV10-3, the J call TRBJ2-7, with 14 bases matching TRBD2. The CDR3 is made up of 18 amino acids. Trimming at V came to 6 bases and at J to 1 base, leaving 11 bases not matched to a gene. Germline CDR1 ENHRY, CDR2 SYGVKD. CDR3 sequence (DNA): TGTGCCATCAGCCCCGGGACTAGCGGGAGCGTTACATCCTACGAGCAGTACGTC. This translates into CAISPGTSGSVTSYEQYV.

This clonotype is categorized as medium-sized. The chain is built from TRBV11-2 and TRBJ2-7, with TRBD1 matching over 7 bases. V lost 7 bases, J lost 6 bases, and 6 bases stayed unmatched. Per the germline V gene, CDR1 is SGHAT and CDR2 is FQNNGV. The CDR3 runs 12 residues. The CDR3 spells CASTVTGAEQYF. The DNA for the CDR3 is TGTGCCAGCACCGTAACAGGGGCCGAGCAGTACTTC.

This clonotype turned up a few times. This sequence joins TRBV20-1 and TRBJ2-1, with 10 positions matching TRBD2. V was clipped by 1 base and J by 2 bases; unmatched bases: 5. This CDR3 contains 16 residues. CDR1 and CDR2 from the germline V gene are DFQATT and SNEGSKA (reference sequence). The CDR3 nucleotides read TGCAGTGCTAGAGGAACCGGACTAGCGGCCTACAATGAGCAGTTCTTC. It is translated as CSARGTGLAAYNEQFF.

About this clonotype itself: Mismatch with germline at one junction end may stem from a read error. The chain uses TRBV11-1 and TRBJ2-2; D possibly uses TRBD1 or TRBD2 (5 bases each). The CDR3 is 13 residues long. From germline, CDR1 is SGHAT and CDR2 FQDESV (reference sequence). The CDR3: CASSSTGARELLF. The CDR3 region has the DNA TGTGCCAGCAGCTCAACAGGTGCCAGGGAGCTGTTGTTT.

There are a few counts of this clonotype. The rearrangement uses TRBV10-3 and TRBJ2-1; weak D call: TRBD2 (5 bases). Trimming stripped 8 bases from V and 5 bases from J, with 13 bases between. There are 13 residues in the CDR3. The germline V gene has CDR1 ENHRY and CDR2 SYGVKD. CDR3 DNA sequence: TGTGCCATCTCGGGGAATAGGGACAATGAGCAGTTCTTC. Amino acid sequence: CAISGNRDNEQFF.

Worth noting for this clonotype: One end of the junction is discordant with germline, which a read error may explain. CDR3: CASNYSNRASGNTIYF. In DNA form, the CDR3 reads TGTGCCAGCAATTACTCGAATAGGGCGTCTGGAAACACCATATATTTT. The chain joins TRBV6-5 to TRBJ1-3; D uncertain. Per the germline V gene, CDR1 is MNHEY and CDR2 is SVGAGI. The CDR3 is 16 amino acids.

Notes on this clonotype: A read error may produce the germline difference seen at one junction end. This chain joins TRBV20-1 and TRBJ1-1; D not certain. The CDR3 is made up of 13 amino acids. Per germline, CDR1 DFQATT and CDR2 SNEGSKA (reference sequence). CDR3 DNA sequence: TGCAGTGCTAGCGAACAGATTAACAATGAAGCTTTCTTT. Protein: CSASEQINNEAFF.

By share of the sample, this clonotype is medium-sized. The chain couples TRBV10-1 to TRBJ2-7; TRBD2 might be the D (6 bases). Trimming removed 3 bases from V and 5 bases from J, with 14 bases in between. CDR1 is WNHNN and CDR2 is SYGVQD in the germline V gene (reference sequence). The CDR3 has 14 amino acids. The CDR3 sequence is CASSEGGSPNEQYV. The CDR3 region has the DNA TGCGCCAGCAGTGAAGGAGGGAGCCCTAACGAGCAGTACGTC.

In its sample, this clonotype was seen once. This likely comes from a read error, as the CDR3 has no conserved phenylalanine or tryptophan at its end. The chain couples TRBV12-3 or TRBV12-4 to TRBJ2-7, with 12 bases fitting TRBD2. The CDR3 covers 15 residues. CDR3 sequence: CASSTGLAGGSDQYL. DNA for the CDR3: TGCGCCAGCAGTACGGGGCTAGCGGGAGGGAGCGATCAGTACTTA.

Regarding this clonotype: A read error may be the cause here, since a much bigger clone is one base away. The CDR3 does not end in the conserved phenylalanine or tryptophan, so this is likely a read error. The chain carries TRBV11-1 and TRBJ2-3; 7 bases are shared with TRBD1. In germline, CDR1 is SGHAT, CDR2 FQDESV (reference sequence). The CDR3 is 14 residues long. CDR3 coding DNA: TGTGCCAGCAGCATAGCTACAGGGGCTGATACGCAGTATTAT. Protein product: CASSIATGADTQYY.

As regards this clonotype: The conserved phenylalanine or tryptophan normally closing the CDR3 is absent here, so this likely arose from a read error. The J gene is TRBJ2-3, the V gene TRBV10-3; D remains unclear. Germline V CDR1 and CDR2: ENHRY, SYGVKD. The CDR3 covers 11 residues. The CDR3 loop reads CAISDTETQYI. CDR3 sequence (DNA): TGTGCCATCAGTGACACAGAAACGCAGTATATT.